These 4 T cell receptor beta chains were all obtained from the same sample, sequenced in a study of OX40 agonist ivuxolimab in advanced cancers. Here immunoSEQ multiplex PCR was the method, and the copy in TCRdb shows in-frame clones only, minus some. The sample has tens of thousands of clones; roughly 88% are singletons. The sample in question was CD4+ or CD8+ T cells sorted from blood, obtained in a trial of the OX40 agonist ivuxolimab. The receptors were sampled from an adult with an advanced solid tumor such as melanoma, head and neck, liver or kidney cancer.

This clone was recorded a few times. The chain employs TRBV11-2 and TRBJ1-5; no reliable D call. The CDR3 has 14 amino acids. Trimming pared 2 bases from V and 4 bases from J, leaving 9 bases between. The germline gives CDR1 SGHAT, CDR2 FQNNGV. CDR3 DNA: TGTGCCAGCAGCTTATGGGCCGATAATCAGCCCCAGCATTTT. As protein: CASSLWADNQPQHF.

This chain joins TRBV6-5 and TRBJ1-1; D perhaps matches TRBD1 (5 bases). CDR3 length equals 15 residues. The V end was cut by 8 bases, the J end by 0 bases, with 16 bases between. Per the germline V gene, CDR1 is MNHEY and CDR2 is SVGAGI. The CDR3 region has the DNA TGTGCCAGCCCGAGGGAGGGGCCTATGAACACTGAAGCTTTCTTT. The encoded protein is CASPREGPMNTEAFF.

This clone is medium-sized by share. The CDR3 loop reads CASSDPTSGGDSYEQYF. Written as DNA, the CDR3 is TGTGCCAGCAGCGACCCGACTAGCGGGGGAGACTCCTACGAGCAGTACTTC. The gene calls are TRBV9 and TRBJ2-7; 12 bases line up with TRBD2. CDR1 is SGDLS, CDR2 YYNGEE, per germline. CDR3 size: 17 residues. With V trimmed by 3 bases and J by 0 bases, 7 bases remained unmatched.

The chain recombines TRBV7-2 with TRBJ2-1, with TRBD1 matching over 10 bases. The CDR3 totals 15 residues. Germline CDR1 SGHTA, CDR2 FQGNSA. V was pared by 4 bases and J by 5 bases, with 5 bases of the junction left unmatched. CDR3: CASSYSGTGDNEQFF. CDR3 coding DNA: TGTGCCAGCAGCTACTCCGGGACAGGGGACAATGAGCAGTTCTTC.